This TCR beta chain is from a study of cytomegalovirus exposure and HLA in healthy donors (dated by TCRdb to the late 2010s). Concerning the study at large: The 700 or so repertoires of the first cohort and the roughly 110 validation repertoires were produced on the same platform, according to a later analysis. To predict cytomegalovirus infection status, the study combined high-throughput TCR immunosequencing, statistical association of individual TCRs with disease status, and machine learning. The study aimed to test whether signatures of past pathogen exposure could be identified by cataloging public T cell receptors. Along with the roughly 670-subject first cohort, a separate validation cohort of over a hundred different subjects was used.

Taken from cysteine to phenylalanine, the CDR3 has 19 residues. The DNA shown is the 57-base CDR3, in frame from base 1. The CDR1 and CDR2 encoded by the germline V gene are SGHRS and YFSETQ. Clipping removes 0 bases from V and 5 bases from J, with 13 as the unmatched junction base count. What the authors observed across the whole study: A later analysis lacked HLA typing for the validation cohort, so it scored co-occurrence in that cohort across all 110 or so repertoires. The study gave a list of 150 to 200 TCR beta chains associated with cytomegalovirus. The classifier was reported to diagnose cytomegalovirus status with high specificity and sensitivity in both the original cohort and the validation cohort. Most TCR sequences were observed very rarely across donors, whereas some public TCRs were present in many individuals. A later analysis found that TCRs clustered in the first cohort also tended to co-occur in the 130 or so validation repertoires, with approximately 95% of cluster scores above 0. It was suggested by the authors that the approach could potentially be generalized to other disease states and immunological phenotypes. In vitro tests confirmed that a few of the cytomegalovirus-associated TCR beta chains recognize cytomegalovirus antigens.

The library was made by the immunoSEQ multiplex PCR assay. The authors' pipeline ran thus. A statistical classification framework was developed to diagnose cytomegalovirus status using the catalog of TCR beta chain sequences. As stored in TCRdb, this immuneACCESS dataset retains in-frame rearrangements with V and J assigned. A fraction of the clones does not appear; measured against another copy, unresolved V genes explain less than half of the discrepancy, and the remainder lacks a known reason. The V and J calls and clone size come from that table; D and trimming were worked out from the DNA. In all, the sample holds approximately 160,000 clones, and roughly 89% of those were seen once. Approximately 10% of the sample is held by the ten biggest clonotypes. In regard to this clone: Its specific antigen is unknown. No per-base quality is available; no much larger clone lies one base away.

The donors were included in the validation cohort of some 110 subjects, a group kept apart from the approximately 700-subject first cohort. This clonotype was obtained from a young woman in good health and CMV-seropositive. The rearrangement joined TRBV5-1 to TRBJ2-5, with 13 bases aligning to TRBD2. The sample consisted of PBMCs. The CDR3 reads as follows: CASSLVRITGTSGEETQYF. The DNA is as follows: TGCGCCAGCAGCTTGGTTCGAATTACCGGGACTAGCGGGGAGGAGACCCAGTACTTC.